This T cell receptor (beta chain) came from a study of siplizumab effects on memory and regulatory T cells. Some clones are missing from TCRdb's copy, which holds only in-frame ones; the method was immunoSEQ multiplex PCR. The sample yields 85,000 to 120,000 clones, 92% seen once. Germline V gives CDR1 MNHNY, CDR2 SVGAGI (reference sequence). The ends were cut back, 1 base at V and 2 bases at J, with 4 bases in the middle. The CDR3 totals 13 residues. The chain links TRBV6-6 to TRBJ2-3; D unclear. Sample: CD4+ T cells sorted from blood. The receptor was isolated from a human donor in good health. CDR3: CASSYLATDTQYF. CDR3 DNA sequence: TGTGCCAGCAGTTACTTGGCCACAGATACGCAGTATTTT.